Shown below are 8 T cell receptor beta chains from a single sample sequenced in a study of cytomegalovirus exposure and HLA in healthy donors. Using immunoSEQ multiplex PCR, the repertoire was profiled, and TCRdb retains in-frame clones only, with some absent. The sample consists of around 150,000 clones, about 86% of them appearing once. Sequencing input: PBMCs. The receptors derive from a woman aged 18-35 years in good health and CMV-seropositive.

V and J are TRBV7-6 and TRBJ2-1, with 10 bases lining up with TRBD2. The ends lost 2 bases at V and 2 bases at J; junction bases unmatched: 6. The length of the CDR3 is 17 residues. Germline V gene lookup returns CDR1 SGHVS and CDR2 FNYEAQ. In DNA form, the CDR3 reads TGTGCCAGCAGCTTAACATTAGCGGGGGGAGCCTACAATGAGCAGTTCTTC. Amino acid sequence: CASSLTLAGGAYNEQFF.

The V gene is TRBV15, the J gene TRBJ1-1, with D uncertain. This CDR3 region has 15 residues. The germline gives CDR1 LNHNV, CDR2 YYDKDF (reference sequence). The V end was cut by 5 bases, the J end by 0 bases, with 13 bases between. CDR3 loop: CATSSRRGLNTEAFF. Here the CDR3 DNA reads TGTGCCACCAGCTCCCGAAGAGGGCTGAACACTGAAGCTTTCTTT.

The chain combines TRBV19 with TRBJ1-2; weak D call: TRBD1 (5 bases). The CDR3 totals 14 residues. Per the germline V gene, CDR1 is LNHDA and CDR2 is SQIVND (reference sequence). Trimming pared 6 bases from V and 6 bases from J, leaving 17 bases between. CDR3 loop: CASSPQGSLDGYTF. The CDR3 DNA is TGTGCCAGTAGCCCGCAGGGAAGCCTCGATGGCTACACCTTC.

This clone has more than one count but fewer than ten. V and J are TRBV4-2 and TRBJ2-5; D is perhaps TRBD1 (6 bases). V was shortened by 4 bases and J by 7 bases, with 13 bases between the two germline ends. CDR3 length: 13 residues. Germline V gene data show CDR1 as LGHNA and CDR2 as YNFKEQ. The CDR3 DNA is TGTGCCAGCAGCCCCACCAGGGGTTGGACCCAGTACTTC. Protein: CASSPTRGWTQYF.

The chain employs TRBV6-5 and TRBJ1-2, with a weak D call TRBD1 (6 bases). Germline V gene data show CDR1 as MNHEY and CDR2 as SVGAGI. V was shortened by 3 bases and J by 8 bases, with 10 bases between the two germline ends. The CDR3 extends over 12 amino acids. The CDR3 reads CASSYSGVGYTF. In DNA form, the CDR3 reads TGTGCCAGCAGTTATTCAGGGGTCGGCTACACCTTC.

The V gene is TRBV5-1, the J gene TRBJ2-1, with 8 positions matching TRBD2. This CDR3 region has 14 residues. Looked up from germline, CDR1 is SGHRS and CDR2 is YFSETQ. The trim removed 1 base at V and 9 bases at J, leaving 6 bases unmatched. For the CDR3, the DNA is TGCGCCAGCAGCTTGACTAGCGGTTCAGGTGAGCAGTTCTTC. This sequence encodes CASSLTSGSGEQFF.

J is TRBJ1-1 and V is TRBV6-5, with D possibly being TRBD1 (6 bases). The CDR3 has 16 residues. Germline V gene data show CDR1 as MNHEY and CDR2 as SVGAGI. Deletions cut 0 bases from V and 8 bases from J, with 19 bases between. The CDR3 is CASSYSRTAVNSEAFF. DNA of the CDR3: TGTGCCAGCAGTTACTCTAGGACAGCCGTGAACTCGGAAGCTTTCTTT.

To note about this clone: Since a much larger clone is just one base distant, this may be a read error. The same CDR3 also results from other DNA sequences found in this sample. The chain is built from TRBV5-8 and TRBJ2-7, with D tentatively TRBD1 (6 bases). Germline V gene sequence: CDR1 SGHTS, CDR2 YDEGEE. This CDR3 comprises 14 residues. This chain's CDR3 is CASSLGQGLYEQYF. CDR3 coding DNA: TGTGCCAGTAGCTTGGGGCAGGGGCTTTACGAGCAGTACTTC.